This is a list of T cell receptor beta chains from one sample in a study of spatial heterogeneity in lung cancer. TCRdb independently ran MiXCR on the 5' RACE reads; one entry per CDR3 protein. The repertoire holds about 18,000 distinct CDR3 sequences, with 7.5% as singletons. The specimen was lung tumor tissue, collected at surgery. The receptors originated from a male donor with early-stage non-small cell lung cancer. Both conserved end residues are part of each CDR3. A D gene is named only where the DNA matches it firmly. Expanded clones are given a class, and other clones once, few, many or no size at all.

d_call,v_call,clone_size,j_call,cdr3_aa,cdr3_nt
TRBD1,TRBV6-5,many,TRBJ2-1,CASRTGGPYNEQFF,TGTGCCAGCAGGACAGGGGGACCCTACAATGAGCAGTTCTTC
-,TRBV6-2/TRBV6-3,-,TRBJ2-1,CAGAGGQNNEQFF,TGTGCCGGGGCCGGGGGACAGAACAATGAGCAGTTCTTC
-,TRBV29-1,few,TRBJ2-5,CSSQTLAAETQYF,TGCAGCTCCCAGACACTAGCAGCGGAGACCCAGTACTTC
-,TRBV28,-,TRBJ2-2,CASRGVSNTGELFF,TGTGCCAGCAGGGGGGTGTCGAACACCGGGGAGCTGTTTTTT
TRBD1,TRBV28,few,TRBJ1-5,CASSYDRGGNQPQHF,TGTGCCAGCAGTTATGACAGGGGGGGAAACCAGCCCCAGCATTTT
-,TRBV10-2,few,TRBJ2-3,CASSSLSHTDTQYF,TGCGCCAGCAGTTCACTATCTCACACAGATACGCAGTATTTT
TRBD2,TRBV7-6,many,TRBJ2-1,CASSYSGGAYNEQFF,TGTGCCAGCAGCTACAGCGGGGGGGCCTACAATGAGCAGTTCTTC
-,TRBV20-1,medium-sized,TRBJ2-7,CSARGQDRLLSYEQYF,TGCAGTGCTAGGGGACAAGACAGGCTACTTTCCTACGAGCAGTACTTC
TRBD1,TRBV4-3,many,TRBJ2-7,CASSQTDRERYEQYF,TGCGCCAGCAGCCAGACTGACAGGGAGCGCTACGAGCAGTACTTC
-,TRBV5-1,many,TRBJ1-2,CASSGTTSLPGGYTF,TGCGCCAGCAGCGGAACGACCTCCTTACCTGGAGGCTACACCTTC
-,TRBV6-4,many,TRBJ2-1,CASSDTLGGYNEQFF,TGTGCCAGCAGTGACACCCTCGGGGGTTACAATGAGCAGTTCTTC
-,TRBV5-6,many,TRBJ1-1,CASSLNLGGTEAFF,TGTGCCAGCAGCTTGAACCTGGGGGGCACTGAAGCTTTCTTT
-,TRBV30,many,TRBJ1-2,CAWRQDGNYGYTF,TGTGCCTGGAGGCAAGACGGAAACTATGGCTACACCTTC
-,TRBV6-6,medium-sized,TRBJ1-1,CASSYSPELSEAFF,TGTGCCAGCAGTTACTCTCCAGAACTGTCGGAAGCTTTCTTT
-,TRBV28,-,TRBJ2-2,CASRGDNTGELFF,TGTGCCAGCAGAGGGGATAACACCGGGGAGCTGTTTTTT
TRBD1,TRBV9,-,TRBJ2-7,CASSPWTGGEQYF,TGTGCCAGCAGCCCCTGGACAGGGGGCGAGCAGTACTTC
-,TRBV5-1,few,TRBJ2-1,CASSLKGNEQFF,TGCGCCAGCAGCTTGAAAGGCAATGAGCAGTTCTTC
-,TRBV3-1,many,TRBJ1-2,CASSSGGLYGYTF,TGTGCCAGCAGCTCAGGCGGACTCTATGGCTACACCTTC
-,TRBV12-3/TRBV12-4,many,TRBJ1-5,CASSSGNQPQHF,TGTGCCAGCAGTTCGGGCAATCAGCCCCAGCATTTT
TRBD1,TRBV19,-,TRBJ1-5,CASSKGPAGGGKQPQHF,TGTGCCAGTAGTAAGGGTCCCGCAGGGGGAGGCAAACAGCCCCAGCATTTT
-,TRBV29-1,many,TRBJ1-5,CSVAEQDLQPQHF,TGCAGCGTTGCAGAGCAGGACCTTCAGCCCCAGCATTTT
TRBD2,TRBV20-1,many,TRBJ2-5,CSARDPQWTSGGQETQYF,TGCAGTGCTAGAGATCCCCAGTGGACTAGCGGGGGCCAAGAGACCCAGTACTTC
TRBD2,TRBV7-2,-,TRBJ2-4,CASSLVASGGAKNIQYF,TGTGCCAGCAGCTTAGTTGCTAGCGGGGGAGCCAAAAACATTCAGTACTTC
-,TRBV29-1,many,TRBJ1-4,CSVGPGPQKEKLFF,TGCAGCGTTGGACCCGGGCCCCAAAAAGAAAAACTGTTTTTT
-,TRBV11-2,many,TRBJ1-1,CASSLDQKGRRAFF,TGTGCCAGCAGCTTAGATCAGAAGGGGCGGAGGGCTTTCTTT
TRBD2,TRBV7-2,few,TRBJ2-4,CASSYRFSGAGGRAIQYF,TGTGCCAGCAGCTACAGGTTCTCCGGAGCGGGGGGTCGAGCCATTCAGTACTTC
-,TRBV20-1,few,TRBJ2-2,CSAGRGGTGELFF,TGCAGTGCAGGCAGGGGTGGGACCGGGGAGCTGTTTTTT
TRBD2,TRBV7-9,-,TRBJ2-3,CASSLAAGGIDTQYF,TGTGCCAGCAGCTTAGCTGCGGGGGGGATAGATACGCAGTATTTT
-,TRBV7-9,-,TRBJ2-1,CASKGQGHNEQFF,TGTGCCAGCAAGGGGCAGGGCCACAATGAGCAGTTCTTC
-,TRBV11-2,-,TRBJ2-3,CASSSLVLGEASTDTQYF,TGTGCCAGCAGCTCACTCGTACTTGGGGAAGCGTCCACAGATACGCAGTATTTT
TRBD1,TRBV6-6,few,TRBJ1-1,CAGTKGAQDTEAFF,TGTGCCGGAACCAAGGGGGCGCAGGACACTGAAGCTTTCTTT
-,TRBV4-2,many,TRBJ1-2,CASSQEEDAKHRSGLDGYTF,TGTGCCAGCAGCCAAGAAGAAGACGCAAAACATAGGTCGGGTCTCGATGGCTACACCTTC
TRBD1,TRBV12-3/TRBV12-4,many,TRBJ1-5,CASRGGTGRNQPQHF,TGTGCCAGCAGGGGGGGGACAGGTAGAAATCAGCCCCAGCATTTT
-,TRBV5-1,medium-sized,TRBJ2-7,CASTLGQTQAYEQYF,TGCGCCAGCACCCTCGGACAGACTCAGGCCTACGAGCAGTACTTC
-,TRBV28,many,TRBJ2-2,CASSLGGLHGELFF,TGTGCCAGCAGCCTAGGCGGGCTACACGGGGAGCTGTTTTTT
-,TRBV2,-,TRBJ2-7,CASSAHGSPYEQYF,TGTGCCAGCAGCGCCCATGGCAGCCCCTACGAGCAGTACTTC
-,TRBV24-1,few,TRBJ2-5,CATSDRDTDRWAQYF,TGTGCCACCAGTGACCGGGACACGGACCGTTGGGCCCAGTACTTC
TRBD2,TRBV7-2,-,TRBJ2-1,CASSSGLAGNNEQFF,TGTGCCAGCAGCTCGGGACTAGCGGGGAATAATGAGCAGTTCTTC
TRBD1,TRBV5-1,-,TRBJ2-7,CASSPRDREEAYEQYF,TGCGCCAGCAGCCCGAGGGACAGGGAAGAAGCCTACGAGCAGTACTTC
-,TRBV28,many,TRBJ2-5,CASTLGGRQETQYF,TGTGCCAGCACTCTAGGGGGGAGACAAGAGACCCAGTACTTC
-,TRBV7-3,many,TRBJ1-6,CASSLRNSYNSPLHF,TGTGCCAGCAGCTTAAGGAACTCCTATAATTCACCCCTCCACTTT
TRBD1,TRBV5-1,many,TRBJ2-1,CASSLTGDNYNEQFF,TGCGCCAGCAGTTTAACAGGGGACAACTACAATGAGCAGTTCTTC
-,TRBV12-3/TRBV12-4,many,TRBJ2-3,CASSFRDTQYF,TGTGCCAGCAGTTTTCGGGATACGCAGTATTTT
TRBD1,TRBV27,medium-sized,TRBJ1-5,CASSSGTGGNQPQHF,TGTGCCAGCAGTTCCGGGACAGGGGGCAATCAGCCCCAGCATTTT
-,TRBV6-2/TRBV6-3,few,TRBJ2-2,CASRAGADTGELFF,TGTGCCAGCAGGGCAGGGGCCGACACCGGGGAGCTGTTTTTT
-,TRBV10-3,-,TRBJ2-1,CAISDHNEQFF,TGTGCCATCAGTGACCACAATGAGCAGTTCTTC
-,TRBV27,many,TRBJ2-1,CASSYPEQFF,TGTGCCAGCAGTTACCCGGAGCAGTTCTTC
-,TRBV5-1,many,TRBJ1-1,CASQAEGSGAGTEAFF,TGCGCCAGCCAAGCTGAGGGGTCCGGGGCGGGCACTGAAGCTTTCTTT